The 15 T cell receptor beta chains below come from one sample, sequenced in a study of technical replicates of blood from several donors. The data were produced by immunoSEQ multiplex PCR, yet TCRdb's version contains in-frame clones alone and is incomplete. The sample lists 50,000 to 80,000 clones; around 88% were seen once. Sequenced input: PBMCs. All receptors derive from a human donor in good health. Some clones in this sample may be carry-over from other donors' samples.

The gene calls are TRBV19 and TRBJ1-3; 7 bases match TRBD1. This CDR3 is 15 amino acids long. V was pared by 6 bases and J by 0 bases, with 5 bases of the junction left unmatched. Germline CDR1 and CDR2: LNHDA and SQIVND (reference sequence). CDR3 coding DNA: TGTGCCAGTAGGCGAGGGACAGACTCTGGAAACACCATATATTTT. Protein: CASRRGTDSGNTIYF.

The genes are TRBV10-1 and TRBJ2-7; D unclear. CDR3 size: 13 residues. The germline V gene has CDR1 WNHNN and CDR2 SYGVQD (reference sequence). Trimming left V 3 bases short and J 4 bases short, with 10 bases between. The CDR3 DNA reads as TGCGCCAGCAGTGACTGTATCGCGTACGAGCAGTACTTC. Protein: CASSDCIAYEQYF.

The chain is built from TRBV9 and TRBJ2-2; 7 bases align to TRBD2. The CDR3 sequence is 15 residues long. Germline V gene lookup returns CDR1 SGDLS and CDR2 YYNGEE. V lost 0 bases to trimming and J lost 7 bases; unmatched junction nucleotides: 6. CDR3 coding DNA: TGTGCCAGCAGCGTAGTTGCGGGAGCGGTCGGGGAGCTGTTTTTT. Translation gives CASSVVAGAVGELFF. The whole variable domain, remainder taken from reference TRBV9 and TRBJ2-2, is DSGVTQTPKHLITATGQRVTLRCSPRSGDLSVYWYQQSLDQGLQFLIQYYNGEERAKGNILERFSAQQFPDLHSELNLSSLELGDSALYFCASSVVAGAVGELFFGEGSRLTVL.

The rearrangement links TRBV6-5 to TRBJ1-1, with TRBD1 identical over 9 bases. The germline V gene has CDR1 MNHEY and CDR2 SVGAGI. Losses at the gene ends were 5 bases for V and 4 bases for J; bases not matched to a gene: 8. The CDR3 is made up of 15 amino acids. The CDR3 protein is CASSPGTGRATEAFF. The CDR3, as DNA: TGTGCCAGCAGTCCGGGGACAGGGAGGGCCACTGAAGCTTTCTTT.

The chain joins TRBV7-3 to TRBJ2-1; D is perhaps TRBD2 (6 bases). V was shortened by 3 bases and J by 0 bases, with 12 bases between the two germline ends. Germline assignment: CDR1 SGHTA and CDR2 FQGTGA. The CDR3 covers 16 residues. CDR3 sequence reads: CASSFGAGSSYNEQFF. CDR3 bases: TGTGCCAGCAGCTTCGGGGCGGGAAGCTCCTACAATGAGCAGTTCTTC.

The chain is built from TRBV2 and TRBJ1-2; D remains ambiguous. This CDR3 spans 13 amino acids. Germline lookup yields CDR1 SNHLY and CDR2 FYNNEI. V lost 5 bases and J 1 base, leaving 8 bases between the germline ends. CDR3 loop: CASSYGINYGYTF. CDR3 DNA: TGTGCCAGCAGTTACGGTATTAACTATGGCTACACCTTC.

V is TRBV19 and J is TRBJ2-1, with 10 positions matching TRBD2. This CDR3 contains 18 residues. CDR1 and CDR2 from the germline V gene are LNHDA and SQIVND (reference sequence). Trimming removed 1 base from V and 2 bases from J; junction bases left unmatched: 8. As DNA, the CDR3 is TGTGCCAGTAGTATAGGTGCGTTTAGCGGGAGGCCCTACAATGAGCAGTTCTTC. Translating it yields CASSIGAFSGRPYNEQFF. The whole variable domain, remainder taken from reference TRBV19 and TRBJ2-1, is DGGITQSPKYLFRKEGQNVTLSCEQNLNHDAMYWYRQDPGQGLRLIYYSQIVNDFQKGDIAEGYSVSREKKESFPLTVTSAQKNPTAFYLCASSIGAFSGRPYNEQFFGPGTRLTVL.

The chain joins TRBV6-5 to TRBJ1-3; D is ambiguous. Looked up from germline, CDR1 is MNHEY and CDR2 is SVGAGI. V was shortened by 8 bases and J by 6 bases, with 8 bases between the two germline ends. This CDR3 has 11 amino acids. The CDR3 is CASGGENTIYF. Written as DNA, the CDR3 is TGTGCCAGCGGCGGGGAAAACACCATATATTTT.

V and J are TRBV28 and TRBJ2-6; 7 bases agree with TRBD1. The J segment lost 8 bases and the V segment lost 5 bases, leaving 21 bases of the junction unmatched. Germline CDR1 MDHEN, CDR2 SYDVKM. This CDR3 has 19 amino acids. The chain's CDR3 is CASSQPYRGPLVPSNVLTF. CDR3 in DNA: TGTGCCAGCAGTCAGCCCTACAGGGGTCCCCTGGTACCGTCCAACGTCCTGACTTTC.

The chain has TRBV7-7 and TRBJ2-1, with TRBD2 identical over 9 bases. The CDR3 loop spans 15 amino acids. After removal of 2 bases from V and 5 bases from J, the junction contained 4 bases not matched to a gene. Germline V CDR1 and CDR2: SSHAT, FNYEAQ (reference sequence). The CDR3 protein is CASSLIAGVHNEQFF. In nucleotides, the CDR3 is TGTGCCAGCAGCTTAATAGCGGGGGTCCACAATGAGCAGTTCTTC. The entire variable domain, with the rest obtained from reference TRBV7-7 and TRBJ2-1, is as follows: GAGVSQSPRYKVTKRGQDVTLRCDPISSHATLYWYQQALGQGPEFLTYFNYEAQPDKSGLPSDRFSAERPEGSISTLTIQRTEQRDSAMYRCASSLIAGVHNEQFFGPGTRLTVL.

The rearrangement uses TRBV5-6 and TRBJ1-2; D is possibly TRBD1 (5 bases). The CDR3 length is 14 residues. Germline CDR1 reads SGHDT; CDR2 reads YYEEEE. V was trimmed by 1 base and J by 8 bases, leaving 15 bases between them. The CDR3 sequence: CASSLPVGGSGYTF. DNA of the CDR3: TGTGCCAGCAGCTTGCCGGTCGGGGGATCGGGCTACACCTTC.

V and J are TRBV4-1 and TRBJ1-2; D not certain. This CDR3 is built from 14 residues. Trimming left V 4 bases short and J 3 bases short, with 12 bases between. The germline gives CDR1 MGHRA, CDR2 YSYEKL. The CDR3 region is CASSPNRGDYGYTF. CDR3 DNA: TGCGCCAGCAGCCCCAATCGGGGTGACTATGGCTACACCTTC.

This chain joins TRBV5-4 and TRBJ2-5; 8 positions match TRBD2. Germline-derived CDR1 and CDR2 are SGHNT and YYREEE (reference sequence). V lost 2 bases and J lost 5; bases outside the gene matches: 5. This CDR3 is built from 14 residues. CDR3 residues: CASSFTEREETQYF. CDR3 DNA sequence: TGTGCCAGCAGCTTTACCGAGCGGGAGGAGACCCAGTACTTC.

This chain uses TRBV2 with TRBJ2-7, with D possibly matching TRBD2 (5 bases). Germline assignment: CDR1 SNHLY and CDR2 FYNNEI. Trimming took off 2 bases at V and 2 bases at J, with 10 bases between the two ends. The CDR3 loop spans 14 amino acids. This CDR3 is CASSEHGIPYEQYF. CDR3 coding DNA: TGTGCCAGCAGTGAACACGGGATACCCTACGAGCAGTACTTC.

This rearrangement joins TRBV29-1 to TRBJ1-2; D may be TRBD1 (5 bases). V was pared by 1 base and J by 3 bases, with 12 bases between. CDR1 and CDR2 (germline): SQVTM, ANQGSEA. The CDR3 runs to 14 residues. CDR3: CSVEGRGRYYGYTF. Written as DNA, the CDR3 is TGCAGCGTTGAAGGGAGGGGTAGATACTATGGCTACACCTTC. Together with reference TRBV29-1 and TRBJ1-2, the CDR3 gives the full variable domain: SAVISQKPSRDICQRGTSLTIQCQVDSQVTMMFWYRQQPGQSLTLIATANQGSEATYESGFVIDKFPISRPNLTFSTLTVSNMSPEDSSIYLCSVEGRGRYYGYTFGSGTRLTVV.